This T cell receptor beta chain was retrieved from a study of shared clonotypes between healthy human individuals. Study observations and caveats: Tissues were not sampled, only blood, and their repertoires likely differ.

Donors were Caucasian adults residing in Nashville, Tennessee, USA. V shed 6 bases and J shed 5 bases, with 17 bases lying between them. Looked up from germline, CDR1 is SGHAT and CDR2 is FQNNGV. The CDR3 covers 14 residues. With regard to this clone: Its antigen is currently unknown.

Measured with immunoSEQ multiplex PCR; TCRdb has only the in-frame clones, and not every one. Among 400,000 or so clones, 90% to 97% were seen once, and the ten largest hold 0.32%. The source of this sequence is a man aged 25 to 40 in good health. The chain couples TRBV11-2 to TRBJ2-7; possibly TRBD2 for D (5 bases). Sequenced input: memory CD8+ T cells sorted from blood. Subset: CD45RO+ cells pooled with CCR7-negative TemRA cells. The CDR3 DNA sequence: TGTGCCAGCAGTCGTGCAACAGCGAGGGACGAGCAGTACTTC. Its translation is CASSRATARDEQYF.